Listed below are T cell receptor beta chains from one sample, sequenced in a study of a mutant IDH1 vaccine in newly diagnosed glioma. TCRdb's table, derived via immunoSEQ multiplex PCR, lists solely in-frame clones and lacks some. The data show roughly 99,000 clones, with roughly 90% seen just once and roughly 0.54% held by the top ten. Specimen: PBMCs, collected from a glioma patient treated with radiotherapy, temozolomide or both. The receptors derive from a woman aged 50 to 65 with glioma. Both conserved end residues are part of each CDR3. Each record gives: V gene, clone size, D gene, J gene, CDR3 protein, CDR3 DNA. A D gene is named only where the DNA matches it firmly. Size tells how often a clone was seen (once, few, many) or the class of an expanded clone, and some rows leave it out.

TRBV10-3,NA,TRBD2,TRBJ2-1,CAISERSGRALHNEQFF,TGTGCCATCAGTGAGAGAAGCGGGAGGGCCCTCCACAATGAGCAGTTCTTC
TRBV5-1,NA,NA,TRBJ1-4,CASSLDGDNEKLFF,TGCGCCAGCAGCTTGGACGGAGATAATGAAAAACTGTTTTTT
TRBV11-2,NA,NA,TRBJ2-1,CASSLQVASYNEQFF,TGTGCCAGCAGCTTACAGGTGGCATCCTACAATGAGCAGTTCTTC
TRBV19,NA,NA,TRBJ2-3,CASSMAGFTDTQYF,TGTGCCAGTAGTATGGCGGGATTCACAGATACGCAGTATTTT
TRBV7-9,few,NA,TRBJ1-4,CASTKVGYEKLFF,TGTGCCAGCACCAAGGTCGGGTATGAAAAACTGTTTTTT
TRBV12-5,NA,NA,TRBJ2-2,CASGQTSGHPTGELFF,TGTGCTAGTGGCCAAACGTCGGGACACCCCACCGGGGAGCTGTTTTTT
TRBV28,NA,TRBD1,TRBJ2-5,CASSLDRADETQYF,TGTGCCAGCAGCCTGGACAGGGCGGATGAGACCCAGTACTTC
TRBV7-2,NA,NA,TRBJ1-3,CASSSGHYGTIYF,TGTGCCAGCAGCTCGGGACATTATGGAACCATATATTTT
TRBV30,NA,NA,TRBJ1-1,CAWTGGHTEAFF,TGTGCCTGGACGGGGGGACACACTGAAGCTTTCTTT
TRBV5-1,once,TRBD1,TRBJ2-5,CASSTLQGDQETQYF,TGCGCCAGCAGCACCTTACAGGGGGACCAAGAGACCCAGTACTTC
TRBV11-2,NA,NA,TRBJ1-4,CASSERLEGEKLFF,TGTGCCAGCAGCGAACGCCTGGAAGGTGAAAAACTGTTTTTT
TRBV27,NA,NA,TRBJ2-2,CASSKGPGELFF,TGTGCCAGCAGTAAGGGACCCGGGGAGCTGTTTTTT
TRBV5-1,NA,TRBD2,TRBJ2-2,CASSSGLAGNTGELFF,TGCGCCAGCAGCTCGGGACTAGCGGGCAACACCGGGGAGCTGTTTTTT
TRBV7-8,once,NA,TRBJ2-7,CASSSLVVAPRKYF,TGTGCCAGCAGCTCCTTAGTTGTAGCGCCCCGAAAGTACTTC
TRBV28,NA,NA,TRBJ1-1,CASTPLGLNTEAFF,TGTGCCAGCACCCCCCTAGGGTTGAACACTGAAGCTTTCTTT
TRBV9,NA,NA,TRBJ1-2,CASSVDVGHYYGYTF,TGTGCCAGCAGCGTAGACGTGGGACACTACTATGGCTACACCTTC
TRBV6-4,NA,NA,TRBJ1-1,CASSDSKAGIMNTEAFF,TGTGCCAGCAGTGACTCGAAGGCAGGGATCATGAACACTGAAGCTTTCTTT
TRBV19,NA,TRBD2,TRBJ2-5,CASSMGLAGKETQYF,TGTGCCAGTAGTATGGGACTAGCGGGAAAAGAGACCCAGTACTTC
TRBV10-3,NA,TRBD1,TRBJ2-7,CAISDLTQGDYEQYF,TGTGCCATCAGTGATCTTACCCAGGGGGACTACGAGCAGTACTTC
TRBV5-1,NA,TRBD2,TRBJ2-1,CASSFQGLAGWSYNEQFF,TGCGCCAGCAGCTTCCAGGGACTAGCGGGATGGTCCTACAATGAGCAGTTCTTC
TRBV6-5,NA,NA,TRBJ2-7,CASSRSYIYEQYF,TGTGCCAGCAGCCGATCCTATATCTACGAGCAGTACTTC
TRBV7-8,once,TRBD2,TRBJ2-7,CASSELQAGDLPYEQYF,TGTGCCAGCAGCGAACTCCAAGCGGGAGACTTACCCTACGAGCAGTACTTC
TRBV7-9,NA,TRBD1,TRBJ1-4,CASSPVQGTTNEKLFF,TGTGCCAGCAGCCCGGTACAGGGGACAACTAATGAAAAACTGTTTTTT
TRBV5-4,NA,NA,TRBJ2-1,CASSRREGGTSEQFF,TGTGCCAGCAGCCGCCGGGAAGGGGGAACGAGTGAGCAGTTCTTC
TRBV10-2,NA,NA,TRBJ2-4,CASSADLGLNIQYF,TGCGCCAGCAGTGCTGACTTAGGGTTGAACATTCAGTACTTC
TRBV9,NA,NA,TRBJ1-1,CASSVGQGGGTEAFF,TGTGCCAGCAGCGTAGGGCAGGGAGGCGGCACTGAAGCTTTCTTT
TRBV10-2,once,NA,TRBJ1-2,CASREPRQNYGYTF,TGCGCCAGCAGAGAGCCTAGACAGAACTATGGCTACACCTTC
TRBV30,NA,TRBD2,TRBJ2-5,CAWSVGGGGKTQYF,TGTGCCTGGAGTGTAGGCGGGGGGGGAAAGACCCAGTACTTC
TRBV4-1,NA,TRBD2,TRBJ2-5,CASSQGSGTVETQYF,TGCGCCAGCAGCCAAGGCAGCGGGACCGTGGAGACCCAGTACTTC
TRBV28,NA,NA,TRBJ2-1,CASSLDGHNEQFF,TGTGCCAGCAGTCTAGATGGACACAATGAGCAGTTCTTC
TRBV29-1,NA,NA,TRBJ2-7,CSAQTDSYEQYF,TGCAGCGCCCAGACGGACAGCTACGAGCAGTACTTC
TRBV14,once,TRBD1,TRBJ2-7,CASSPEGQYSANEQYF,TGTGCCAGCAGCCCCGAGGGACAGTACTCAGCCAACGAGCAGTACTTC
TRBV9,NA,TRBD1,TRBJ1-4,CASSQWDSLNEKLFF,TGTGCCAGCAGCCAATGGGACAGCCTTAATGAAAAACTGTTTTTT
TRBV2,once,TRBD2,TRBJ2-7,CASSEAIGTSGSRQYF,TGTGCCAGCAGTGAAGCCATAGGGACTAGCGGGTCGAGGCAGTACTTC
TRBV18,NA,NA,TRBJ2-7,CASSPPDGTAAYEQYF,TGTGCCAGCTCACCCCCCGACGGGACGGCCGCCTACGAGCAGTACTTC
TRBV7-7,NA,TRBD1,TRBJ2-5,CASSDGQGSAETQYF,TGTGCTAGCAGCGACGGACAGGGATCAGCGGAGACCCAGTACTTC
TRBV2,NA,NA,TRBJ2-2,CARSIEAGTGELFF,TGTGCCAGGTCGATCGAAGCAGGAACCGGGGAGCTGTTTTTT
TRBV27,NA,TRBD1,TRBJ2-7,CASSSPSPTGRHEQYF,TGTGCCAGCAGTTCCCCTTCCCCGACAGGGCGGCACGAGCAGTACTTC
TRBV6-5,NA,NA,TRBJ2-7,CASSDSLAGEQYF,TGTGCCAGCAGTGACTCACTAGCAGGGGAGCAGTACTTC
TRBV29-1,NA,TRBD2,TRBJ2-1,CSTRLAGNLVGEQFF,TGCAGCACAAGACTAGCGGGAAATCTGGTTGGTGAGCAGTTCTTC
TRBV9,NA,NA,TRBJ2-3,CASSPRLDTQYF,TGTGCCAGCAGTCCTCGATTGGATACGCAGTATTTT
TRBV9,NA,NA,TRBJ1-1,CASSLQGSLNTEAFF,TGTGCCAGCAGCCTCCAGGGCAGTCTGAACACTGAAGCTTTCTTT